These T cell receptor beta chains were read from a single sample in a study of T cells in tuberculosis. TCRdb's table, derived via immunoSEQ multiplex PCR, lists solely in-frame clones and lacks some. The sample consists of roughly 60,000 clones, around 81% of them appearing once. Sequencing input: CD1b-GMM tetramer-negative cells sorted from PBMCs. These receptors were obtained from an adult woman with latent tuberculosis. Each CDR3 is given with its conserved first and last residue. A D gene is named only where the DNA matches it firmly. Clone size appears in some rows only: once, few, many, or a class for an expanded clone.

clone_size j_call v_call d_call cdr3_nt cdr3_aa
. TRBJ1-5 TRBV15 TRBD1 TGTGCCACCAGCAGACCTTGGGCGACAGGGAACAATCAGCCCCAGCATTTT CATSRPWATGNNQPQHF
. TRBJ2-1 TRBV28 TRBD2 TGTGCCAGCAGATACCCGGGACTAGCGGGCGGCTGGAATGAGCAGTTCTTC CASRYPGLAGGWNEQFF
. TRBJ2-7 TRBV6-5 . TGTGCCAGCAGTTCTTCAGGGGTGCGGGTATACGAGCAGTACTTC CASSSSGVRVYEQYF
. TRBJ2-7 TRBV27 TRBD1 TGTGCCAGCAGTACCTACCCGGGACAGGGGGCCTACGAGCAGTACTTC CASSTYPGQGAYEQYF
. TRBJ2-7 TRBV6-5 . TGTGCCAGCAGACAGGCCCACGAGCAGTACTTC CASRQAHEQYF
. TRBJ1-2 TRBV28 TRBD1 TGTGCCAGCAGTTCCCCCAGGACAGGGGGCGCGGGGTATGGCTACACCTTC CASSSPRTGGAGYGYTF
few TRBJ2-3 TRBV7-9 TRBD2 TGTGCCAGCAGCTCCAGCCGGACTAGCGGGCTGATAGGCCCAGGTACGCAGTATTTT CASSSSRTSGLIGPGTQYF
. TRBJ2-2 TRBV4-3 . TGCGCCAGCAGCCAAGGACGAGGCGGGGAGCTGTTTTTT CASSQGRGGELFF
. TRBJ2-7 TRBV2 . TGTGCCAGCAGTGACGGCCGAGTCGGGAACGAGCAGTACTTC CASSDGRVGNEQYF
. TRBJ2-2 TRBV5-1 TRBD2 TGCGCCAGCAGCTTGGAGGGCGGGAGGGCCACCGGGGAGCTGTTTTTT CASSLEGGRATGELFF
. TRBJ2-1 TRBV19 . TGTGCCAGTAGTATGGGCCCCTCAGAGTTCAGTGAGCAGTTCTTC CASSMGPSEFSEQFF
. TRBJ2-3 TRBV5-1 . TGCGCCAGCAGCACAGGACAGCCCACAGATACGCAGTATTTT CASSTGQPTDTQYF
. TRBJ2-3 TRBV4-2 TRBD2 TGTGCCAGCAGCCGGAGCGGGACTAGCGGGCTCAAGTATTTT CASSRSGTSGLKYF
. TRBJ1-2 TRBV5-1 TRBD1 TGCGCCAGCAGCTTGGACGGACAGGGGAGCTATGGCTACACCTTC CASSLDGQGSYGYTF
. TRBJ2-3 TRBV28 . TGTGCCAGCTCCCCCCCGCGTCCAGGGGTGTGGACAGATACGCAGTATTTT CASSPPRPGVWTDTQYF
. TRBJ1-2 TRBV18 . TGTGCCAGCTCACCATCACAGGGATCCGGGTATGGCTACACCTTC CASSPSQGSGYGYTF
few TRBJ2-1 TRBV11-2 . TGTGCCAGCAGCTTAGCCGGACTTCCGCAGTTCTTC CASSLAGLPQFF
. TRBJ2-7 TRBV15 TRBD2 TGTGCCACCAGCAGAGATCCCTCGGGGGGCGAGCAGTACTTC CATSRDPSGGEQYF
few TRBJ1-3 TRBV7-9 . TGTGCCAGCAGCTTAGACCGCGGAACCACCATATATTTT CASSLDRGTTIYF
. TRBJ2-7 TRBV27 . TGTGCCAGCAGTTTATCGGCAGGTTCAGGCTCCTACGAGCAGTACTTC CASSLSAGSGSYEQYF
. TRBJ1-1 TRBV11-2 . TGTGCCAGCAGCTTTGACAGGACGAACACTGAAGCTTTCTTT CASSFDRTNTEAFF
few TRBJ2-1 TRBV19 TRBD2 TGTGCCAGTACGTCCGGCGGGGGGAAATACAATGAGCAGTTCTTC CASTSGGGKYNEQFF
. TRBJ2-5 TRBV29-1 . TGCAGCGTTGAAGAGATGGCTGAACCCCAGTACTTC CSVEEMAEPQYF
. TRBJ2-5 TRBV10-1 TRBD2 TGCGCCAGCAGTGAGAGCGGGAGGGCTAAGACCCAGTACTTC CASSESGRAKTQYF
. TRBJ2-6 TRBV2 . TGTGCCAGCAGTGAAATGGTCGGTGGGGCCAACGTCCTGACTTTC CASSEMVGGANVLTF
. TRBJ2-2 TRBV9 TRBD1 TGTGCCAGCAGCGTCGCCGGACAGGGGGCCGGGGAGCTGTTTTTT CASSVAGQGAGELFF
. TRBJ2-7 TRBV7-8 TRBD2 TGTGCCAGCAGCTTAGGTAGCGGGAGGGCGGGGTTTTACTACGAGCAGTACTTC CASSLGSGRAGFYYEQYF
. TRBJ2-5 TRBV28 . TGTGCCAGCAGCCTTCAGGGGCTCCAAGAGACCCAGTACTTC CASSLQGLQETQYF
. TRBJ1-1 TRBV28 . TGTGCCAGCAGTTTACCGGGGGGGAACACTGAAGCTTTCTTT CASSLPGGNTEAFF
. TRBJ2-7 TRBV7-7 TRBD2 TGTGCCAGCAGCCCGGGACTAGCGGATTCCTACGAGCAGTACTTC CASSPGLADSYEQYF
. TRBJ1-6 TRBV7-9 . TGTGCCAGCAGCTTAGTGGAGGAGGATTCACCCCTCCACTTT CASSLVEEDSPLHF
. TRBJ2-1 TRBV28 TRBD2 TGTGCCAGCAGACCTCATCGGGAGGCCGGGGCCAATGAGCAGTTCTTC CASRPHREAGANEQFF
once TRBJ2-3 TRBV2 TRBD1 TGTGCCGCACAGGGGCCCTACACAGATACGCAGTATTTT CAAQGPYTDTQYF
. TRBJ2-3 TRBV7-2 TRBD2 TGTGCCAGCAGCTTGGGAGCGGGATCCAGTAGTACGCAGTATTTT CASSLGAGSSSTQYF
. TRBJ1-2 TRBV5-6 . TGTGCCAGCAGCTTGGCCGCACCCGGGACTGGACATGGCTACACCTTC CASSLAAPGTGHGYTF
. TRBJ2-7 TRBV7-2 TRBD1 TGTGCCAGCAGCCCCCAATGGACAGGTATCTACGAGCAGTACTTC CASSPQWTGIYEQYF
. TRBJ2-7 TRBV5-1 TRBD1 TGCGCCAGCAGCCCCGATGGACAGGTGATCTACGAGCAGTACTTC CASSPDGQVIYEQYF